This T cell receptor beta chain was identified in a study of blood T cell repertoires in COVID-19 (TCRdb year 2020). In the study overall: Samples from collaborators originated in the United States, Italy and Spain and spanned both the acute and convalescent phases of COVID-19. The material from the prospective study consisted of cDNA or gDNA derived from T cells, B-cell-depleted T cells, or PBMCs. The dataset comprised deeply sampled blood TCRbeta repertoires from subjects exposed to, actively infected with, or recovered from COVID-19. The repertoires were released in a freely available public database intended as a resource for research on the immune response to SARS-CoV-2. The samples were drawn from the first 160 participants of the ongoing ImmuneRACE study and from about 1,200 subjects provided by 6 global collaborators. Sample metadata almost always included a de-identified subject ID, COVID-19 status, age in years and sex. Where available, HLA class I and class II types were taken from metadata supplied by the sample provider and were not determined by assay-based typing.

The immunoSEQ Assay, a bias-controlled multiplex PCR, was used to amplify TCRbeta CDR3 regions from genomic DNA. The published analysis was carried out like this. Nucleated cell counts per sample were estimated from amplification of reference gene primers within the assay. Sequence reads were collapsed and filtered to measure the absolute abundance of every unique TCRbeta CDR3 rearrangement. For each sample, productive Simpson clonality was calculated as the square root of Simpson's diversity index over productive rearrangements. The clones in this table, taken by TCRdb from immuneACCESS, are in-frame only. Not every clone is retained; where verified, under half of the shortfall comes from an unresolved V gene, and the cause of the rest is unknown. V and J calls and clone size are those listed in that table; D and trimming were worked out from the DNA. This sample has approximately 180,000 clones in its table, and roughly 88% of those were observed once. The leading ten clones occupy around 9.9% of the sample.

Of note for this clone: Its binding antigen is unknown. No much larger clone exists at a distance of one base, and base qualities are not known.

Collaborating institutions collected whole blood in K2EDTA tubes following their own protocols. Collaborator samples were shipped for TCRbeta analysis as frozen whole blood, isolated PBMCs, or DNA extracted from either sample type. The germline V gene encodes CDR1 LGHDT and CDR2 YNNKEL (reference sequence). The CDR3 runs 14 amino acids, cysteine and phenylalanine included. CDR3 DNA only is kept here, 42 bases in frame from base 1. V and J are trimmed by 4 bases and 7 bases, and the gene matches miss 6 bases of the junction. The research as a whole found: Clinical and demographic metadata were provided uncurated, with the amount varying by source and participant.

This receptor was obtained from a human donor with active or convalescent COVID-19. The donor label of this sample is uncertain. Sequencing used peripheral blood. The rearrangement joined TRBV3-1 (or the pseudogene TRBV3-2) to TRBJ2-1; TRBD2 fits 8 bases in the junction. The DNA is as follows: TGTGCCAGCAGCCGCCCGGGGGGGAGGAATGAGCAGTTCTTC. It translates as CASSRPGGRNEQFF.